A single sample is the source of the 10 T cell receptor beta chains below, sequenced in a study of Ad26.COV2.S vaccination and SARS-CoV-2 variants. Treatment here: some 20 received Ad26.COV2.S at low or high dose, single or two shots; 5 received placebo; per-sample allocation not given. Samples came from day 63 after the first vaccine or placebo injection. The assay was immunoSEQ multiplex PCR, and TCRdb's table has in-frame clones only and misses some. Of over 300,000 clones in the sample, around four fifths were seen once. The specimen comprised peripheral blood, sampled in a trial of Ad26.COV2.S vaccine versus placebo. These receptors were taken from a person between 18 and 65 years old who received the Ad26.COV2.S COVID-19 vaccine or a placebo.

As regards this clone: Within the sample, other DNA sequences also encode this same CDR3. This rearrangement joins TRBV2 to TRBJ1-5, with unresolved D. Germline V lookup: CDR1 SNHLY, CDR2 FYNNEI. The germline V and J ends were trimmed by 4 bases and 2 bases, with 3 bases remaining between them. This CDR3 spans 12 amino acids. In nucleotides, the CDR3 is TGTGCCAGCAGTGGGGGCAATCAGCCCCAGCATTTT. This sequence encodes CASSGGNQPQHF.

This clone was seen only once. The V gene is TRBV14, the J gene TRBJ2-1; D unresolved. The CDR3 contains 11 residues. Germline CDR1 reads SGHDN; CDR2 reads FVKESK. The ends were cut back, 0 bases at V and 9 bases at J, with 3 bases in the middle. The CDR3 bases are TGTGCCAGCAGCCAAGACGCTGAGCAGTTCTTC. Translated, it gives CASSQDAEQFF.

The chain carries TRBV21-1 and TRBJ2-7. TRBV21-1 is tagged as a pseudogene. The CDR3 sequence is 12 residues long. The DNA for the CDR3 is TGTGCCAGCAGCTCGAGGGGGGACGAGCAGTACTTC. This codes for CASSSRGDEQYF.

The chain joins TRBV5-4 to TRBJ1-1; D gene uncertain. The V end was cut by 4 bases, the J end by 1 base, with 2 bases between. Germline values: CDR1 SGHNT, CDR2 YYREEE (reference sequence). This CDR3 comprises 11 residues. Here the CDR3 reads CASSTNTEAFF. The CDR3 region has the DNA TGTGCCAGCAGCACGAACACTGAAGCTTTCTTT. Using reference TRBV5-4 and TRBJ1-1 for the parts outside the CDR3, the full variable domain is ETGVTQSPTHLIKTRGQQVTLRCSSQSGHNTVSWYQQALGQGPQFIFQYYREEENGRGNFPPRFSGLQFPNYSSELNVNALELDDSALYLCASSTNTEAFFGQGTRLTVV.

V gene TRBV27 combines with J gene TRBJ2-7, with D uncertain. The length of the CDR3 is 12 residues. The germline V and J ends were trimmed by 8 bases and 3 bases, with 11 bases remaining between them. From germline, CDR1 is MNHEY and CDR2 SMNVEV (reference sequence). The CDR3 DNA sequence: TGTGCCAGCCGAAACCAGTACTACGAGCAGTACTTC. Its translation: CASRNQYYEQYF.

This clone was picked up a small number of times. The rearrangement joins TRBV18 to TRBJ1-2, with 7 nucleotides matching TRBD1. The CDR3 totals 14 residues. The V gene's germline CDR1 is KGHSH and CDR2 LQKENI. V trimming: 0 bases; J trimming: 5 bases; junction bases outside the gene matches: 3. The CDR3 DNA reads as TGTGCCAGCTCACCACCCGGGACAGCTTATGGCTACACCTTC. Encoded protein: CASSPPGTAYGYTF.

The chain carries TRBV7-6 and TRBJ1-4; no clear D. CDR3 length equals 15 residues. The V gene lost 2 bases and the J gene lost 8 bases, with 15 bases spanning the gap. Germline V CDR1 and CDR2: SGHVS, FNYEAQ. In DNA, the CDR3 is TGTGCCAGCAGCTTAAGCCCGGTAACCGCGGAAAAACTGTTTTTT. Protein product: CASSLSPVTAEKLFF.

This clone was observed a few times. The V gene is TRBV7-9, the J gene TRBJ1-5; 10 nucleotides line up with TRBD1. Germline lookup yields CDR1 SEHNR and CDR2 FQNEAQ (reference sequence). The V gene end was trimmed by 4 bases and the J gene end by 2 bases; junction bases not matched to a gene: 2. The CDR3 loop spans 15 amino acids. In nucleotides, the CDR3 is TGTGCCAGCAGCTGGGACAGGGGAGGCAATCAGCCCCAGCATTTT. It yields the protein CASSWDRGGNQPQHF.

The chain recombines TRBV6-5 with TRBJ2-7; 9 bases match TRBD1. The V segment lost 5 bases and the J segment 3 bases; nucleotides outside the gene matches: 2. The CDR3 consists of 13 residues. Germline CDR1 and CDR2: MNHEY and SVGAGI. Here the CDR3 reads CASSMGQGYEQYF. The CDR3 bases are TGTGCCAGCAGTATGGGACAGGGCTACGAGCAGTACTTC.

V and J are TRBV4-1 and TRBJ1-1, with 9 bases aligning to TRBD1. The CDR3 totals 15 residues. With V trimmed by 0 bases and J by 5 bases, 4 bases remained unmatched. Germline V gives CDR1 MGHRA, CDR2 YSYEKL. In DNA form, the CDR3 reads TGCGCCAGCAGCCAAGACGGGACAGGGAGGACTGAAGCTTTCTTT. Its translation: CASSQDGTGRTEAFF.